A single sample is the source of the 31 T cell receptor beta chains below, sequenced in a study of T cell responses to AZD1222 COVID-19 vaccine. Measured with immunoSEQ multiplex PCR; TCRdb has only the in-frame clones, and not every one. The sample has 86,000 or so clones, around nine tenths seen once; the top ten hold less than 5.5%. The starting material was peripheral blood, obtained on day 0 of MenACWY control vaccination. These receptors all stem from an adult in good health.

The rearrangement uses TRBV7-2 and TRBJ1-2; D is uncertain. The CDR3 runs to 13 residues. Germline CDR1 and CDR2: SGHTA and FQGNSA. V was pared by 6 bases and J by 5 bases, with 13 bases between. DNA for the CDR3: TGTGCCAGCAGACCAGAGGGCGGATATGGCTACACCTTC. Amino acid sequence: CASRPEGGYGYTF.

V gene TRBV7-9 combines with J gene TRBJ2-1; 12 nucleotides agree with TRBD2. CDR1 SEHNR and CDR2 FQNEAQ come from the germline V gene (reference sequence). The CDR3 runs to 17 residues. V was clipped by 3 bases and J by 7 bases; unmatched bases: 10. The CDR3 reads CASSLAAGTSGPNEQFF. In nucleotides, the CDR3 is TGTGCCAGCAGCTTGGCGGCCGGGACTAGCGGGCCTAATGAGCAGTTCTTC.

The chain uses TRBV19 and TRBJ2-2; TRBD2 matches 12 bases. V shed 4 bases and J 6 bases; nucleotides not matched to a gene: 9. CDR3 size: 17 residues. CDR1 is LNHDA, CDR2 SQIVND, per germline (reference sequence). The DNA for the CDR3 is TGTGCCAGTAGTACCATCTCGGGGACTAGCGGGTCCGGGGAGCTGTTTTTT. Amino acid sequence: CASSTISGTSGSGELFF.

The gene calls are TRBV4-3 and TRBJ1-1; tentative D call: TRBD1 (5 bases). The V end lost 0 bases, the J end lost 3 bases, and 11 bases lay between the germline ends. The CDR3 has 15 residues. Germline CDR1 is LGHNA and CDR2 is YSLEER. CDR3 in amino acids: CASSQERIRDTEAFF. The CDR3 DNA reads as TGCGCCAGCAGCCAAGAAAGGATCAGGGACACTGAAGCTTTCTTT.

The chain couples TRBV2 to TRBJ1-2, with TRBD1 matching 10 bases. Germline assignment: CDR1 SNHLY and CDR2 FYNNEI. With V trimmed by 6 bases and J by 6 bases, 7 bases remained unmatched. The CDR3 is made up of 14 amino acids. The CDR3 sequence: CASRTEGQGHGYTF. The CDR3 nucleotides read TGTGCCAGCAGAACGGAGGGACAGGGGCATGGCTACACCTTC.

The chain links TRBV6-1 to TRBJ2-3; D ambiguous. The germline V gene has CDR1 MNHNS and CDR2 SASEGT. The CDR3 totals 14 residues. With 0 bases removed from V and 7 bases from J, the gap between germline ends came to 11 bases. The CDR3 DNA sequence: TGTGCCAGCAGTGAAGCGAGGAACGGACATACGCAGTATTTT. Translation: CASSEARNGHTQYF.

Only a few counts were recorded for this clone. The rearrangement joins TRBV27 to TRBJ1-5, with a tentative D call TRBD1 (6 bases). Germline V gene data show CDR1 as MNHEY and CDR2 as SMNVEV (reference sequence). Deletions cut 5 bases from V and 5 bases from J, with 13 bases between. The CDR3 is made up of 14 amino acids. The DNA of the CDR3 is TGTGCCAGCAGTCAGGCGGCAGGGGATCAGCCCCAGCATTTT. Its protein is CASSQAAGDQPQHF.

In nucleotides, the CDR3 is TGTGCCAGCAGCTTAGATAGAAATGAGCAGTTCTTC. Translated, it gives CASSLDRNEQFF. The V and J genes are TRBV7-9 and TRBJ2-1; unclear D gene. The germline V gene has CDR1 SEHNR and CDR2 FQNEAQ (reference sequence). The V end was cut by 1 base, the J end by 7 bases, with 5 bases between. The length of the CDR3 is 12 residues.

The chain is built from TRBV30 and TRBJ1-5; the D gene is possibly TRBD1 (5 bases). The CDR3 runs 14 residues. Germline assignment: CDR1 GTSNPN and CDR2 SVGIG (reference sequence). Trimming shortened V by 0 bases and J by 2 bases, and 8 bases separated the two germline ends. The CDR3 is CAWSVVGGNQPQHF. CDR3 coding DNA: TGTGCCTGGAGTGTAGTGGGGGGCAATCAGCCCCAGCATTTT.

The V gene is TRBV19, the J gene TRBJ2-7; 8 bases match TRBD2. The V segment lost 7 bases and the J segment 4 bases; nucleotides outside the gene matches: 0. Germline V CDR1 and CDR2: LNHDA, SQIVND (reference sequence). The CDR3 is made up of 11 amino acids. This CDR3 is CASTGGYEQYF. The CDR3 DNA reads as TGTGCCAGTACGGGGGGGTACGAGCAGTACTTC.

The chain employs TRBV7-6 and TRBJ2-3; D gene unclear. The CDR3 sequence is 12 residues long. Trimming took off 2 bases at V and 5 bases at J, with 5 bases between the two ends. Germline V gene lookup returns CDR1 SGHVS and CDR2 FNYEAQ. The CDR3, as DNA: TGTGCCAGCAGCTTATGGAGAGATACGCAGTATTTT. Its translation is CASSLWRDTQYF.

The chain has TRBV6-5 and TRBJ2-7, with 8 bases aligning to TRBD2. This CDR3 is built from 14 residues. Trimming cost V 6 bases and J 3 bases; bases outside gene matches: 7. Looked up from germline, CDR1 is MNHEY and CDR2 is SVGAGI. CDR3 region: CASRATSAYYEQYF. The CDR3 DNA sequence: TGTGCCAGCAGGGCGACTAGCGCGTACTACGAGCAGTACTTC.

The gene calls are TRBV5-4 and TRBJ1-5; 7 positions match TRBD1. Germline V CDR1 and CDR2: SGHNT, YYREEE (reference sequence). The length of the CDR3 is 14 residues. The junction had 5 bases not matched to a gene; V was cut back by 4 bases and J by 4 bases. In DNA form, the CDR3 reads TGTGCCAGCAGCCCCGGGGACAGAAATCAGCCCCAGCATTTT. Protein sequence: CASSPGDRNQPQHF.

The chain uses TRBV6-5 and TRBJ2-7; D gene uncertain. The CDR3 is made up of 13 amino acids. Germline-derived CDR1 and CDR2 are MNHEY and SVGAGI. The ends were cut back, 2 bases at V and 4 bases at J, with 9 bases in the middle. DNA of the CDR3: TGTGCCAGCAGTTACCCCCCGGGTTACGAGCAGTACTTC. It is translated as CASSYPPGYEQYF.

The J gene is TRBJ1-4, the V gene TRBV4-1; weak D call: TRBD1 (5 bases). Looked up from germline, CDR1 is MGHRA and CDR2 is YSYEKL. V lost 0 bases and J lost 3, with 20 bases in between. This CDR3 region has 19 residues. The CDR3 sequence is CASSQDDGGTTGPNEKLFF. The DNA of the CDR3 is TGCGCCAGCAGCCAAGATGACGGGGGGACGACGGGACCTAATGAAAAACTGTTTTTT.

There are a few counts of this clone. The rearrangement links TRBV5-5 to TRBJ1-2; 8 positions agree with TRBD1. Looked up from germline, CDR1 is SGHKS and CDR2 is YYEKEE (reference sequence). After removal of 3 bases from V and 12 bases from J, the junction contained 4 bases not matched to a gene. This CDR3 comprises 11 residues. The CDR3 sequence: CASSSGQANTF. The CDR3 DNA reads TGTGCCAGCAGCTCGGGACAGGCTAACACCTTC. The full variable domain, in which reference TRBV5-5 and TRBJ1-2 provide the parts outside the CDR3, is DAGVTQSPTHLIKTRGQQVTLRCSPISGHKSVSWYQQVLGQGPQFIFQYYEKEERGRGNFPDRFSARQFPNYSSELNVNALLLGDSALYLCASSSGQANTFGSGTRLTVV.

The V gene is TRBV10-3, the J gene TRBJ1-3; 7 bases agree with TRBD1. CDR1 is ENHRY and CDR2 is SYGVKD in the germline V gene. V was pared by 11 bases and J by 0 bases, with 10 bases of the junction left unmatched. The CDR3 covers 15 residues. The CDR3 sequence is CAGGRGLGSGNTIYF. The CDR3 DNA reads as TGTGCCGGCGGAAGGGGGCTTGGCTCTGGAAACACCATATATTTT.

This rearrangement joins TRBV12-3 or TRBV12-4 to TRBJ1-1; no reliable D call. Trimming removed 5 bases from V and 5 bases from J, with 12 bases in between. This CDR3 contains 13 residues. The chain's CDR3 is CASSPRRRTEAFF. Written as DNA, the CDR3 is TGTGCCAGCAGTCCTAGACGGAGGACTGAAGCTTTCTTT.

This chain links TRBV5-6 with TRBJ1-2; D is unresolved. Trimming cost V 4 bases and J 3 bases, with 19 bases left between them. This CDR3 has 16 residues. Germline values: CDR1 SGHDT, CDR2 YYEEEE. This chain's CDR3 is CASSPAGRIWDYGYTF. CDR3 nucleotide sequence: TGTGCCAGCAGCCCCGCGGGGAGGATCTGGGACTATGGCTACACCTTC.

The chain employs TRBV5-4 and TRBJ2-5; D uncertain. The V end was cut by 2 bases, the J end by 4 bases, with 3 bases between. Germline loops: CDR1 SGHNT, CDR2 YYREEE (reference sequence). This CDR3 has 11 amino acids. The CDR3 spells CASSFGETQYF. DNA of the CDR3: TGTGCCAGCAGCTTCGGAGAGACCCAGTACTTC.

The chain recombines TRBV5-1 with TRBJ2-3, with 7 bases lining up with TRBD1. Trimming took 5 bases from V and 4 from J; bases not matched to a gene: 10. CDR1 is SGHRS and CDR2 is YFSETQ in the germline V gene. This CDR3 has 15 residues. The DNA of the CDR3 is TGCGCCAGCAGTACAGGGGATATGAAGGCAGATACGCAGTATTTT. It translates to CASSTGDMKADTQYF.

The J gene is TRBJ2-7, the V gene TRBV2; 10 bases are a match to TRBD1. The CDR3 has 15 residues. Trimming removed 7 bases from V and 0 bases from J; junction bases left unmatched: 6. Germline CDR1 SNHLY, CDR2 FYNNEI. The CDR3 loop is CASKKTGGVSYEQYF. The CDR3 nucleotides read TGTGCCAGCAAGAAGACAGGGGGCGTCTCCTACGAGCAGTACTTC.

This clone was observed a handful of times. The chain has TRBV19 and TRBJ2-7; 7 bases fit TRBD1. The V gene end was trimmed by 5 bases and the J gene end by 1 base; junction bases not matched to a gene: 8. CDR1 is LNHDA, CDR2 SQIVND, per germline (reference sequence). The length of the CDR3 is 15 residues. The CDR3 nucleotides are TGTGCCAGTAGTCTGTCCACAGGGGTGTCCTACGAGCAGTACTTC. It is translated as CASSLSTGVSYEQYF.

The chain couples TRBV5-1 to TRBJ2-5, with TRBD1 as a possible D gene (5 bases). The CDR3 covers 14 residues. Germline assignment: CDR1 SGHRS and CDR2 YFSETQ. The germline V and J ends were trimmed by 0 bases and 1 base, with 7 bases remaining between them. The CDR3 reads CASSLDTGQETQYF. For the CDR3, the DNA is TGCGCCAGCAGCTTGGATACAGGCCAAGAGACCCAGTACTTC.

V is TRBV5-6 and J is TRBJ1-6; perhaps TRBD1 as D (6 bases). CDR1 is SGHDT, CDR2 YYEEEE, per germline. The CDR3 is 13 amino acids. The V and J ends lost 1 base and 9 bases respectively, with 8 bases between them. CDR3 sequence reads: CASSLSGVSPLHF. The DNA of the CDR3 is TGTGCCAGCAGCTTGTCAGGGGTTTCACCCCTCCACTTT.

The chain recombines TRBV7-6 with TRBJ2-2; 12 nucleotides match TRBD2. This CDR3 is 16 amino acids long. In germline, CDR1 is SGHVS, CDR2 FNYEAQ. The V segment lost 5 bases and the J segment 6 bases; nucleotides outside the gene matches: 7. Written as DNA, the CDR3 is TGTGCCAGCAGCACCTTACTAGCGGGAGGCGCCGGGGAGCTGTTTTTT. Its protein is CASSTLLAGGAGELFF.

CDR3 amino acids: CASSPRAGAINEQFF. The CDR3 nucleotides are TGTGCCAGCAGCCCTCGGGCGGGAGCAATCAATGAGCAGTTCTTC. The genes are TRBV9 and TRBJ2-1; the match to TRBD2 covers 7 bases. Per the germline V gene, CDR1 is SGDLS and CDR2 is YYNGEE. The junction had 10 bases not matched to a gene; V was cut back by 4 bases and J by 6 bases. This CDR3 has 15 amino acids.

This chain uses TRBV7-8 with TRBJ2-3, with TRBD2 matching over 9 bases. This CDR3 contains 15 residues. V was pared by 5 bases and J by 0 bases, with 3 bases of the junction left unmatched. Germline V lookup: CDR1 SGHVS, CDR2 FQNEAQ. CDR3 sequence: CASSLTSGSTDTQYF. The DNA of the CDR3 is TGTGCCAGCAGCCTCACTAGCGGGAGCACAGATACGCAGTATTTT.

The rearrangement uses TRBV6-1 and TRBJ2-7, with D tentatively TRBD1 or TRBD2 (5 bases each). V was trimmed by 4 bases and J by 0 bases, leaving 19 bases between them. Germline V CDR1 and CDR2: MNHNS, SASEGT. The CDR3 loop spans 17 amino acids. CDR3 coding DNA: TGTGCCAGCAGTGCGGGACCCAGATATAGTAGCTCCTACGAGCAGTACTTC. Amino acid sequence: CASSAGPRYSSSYEQYF.

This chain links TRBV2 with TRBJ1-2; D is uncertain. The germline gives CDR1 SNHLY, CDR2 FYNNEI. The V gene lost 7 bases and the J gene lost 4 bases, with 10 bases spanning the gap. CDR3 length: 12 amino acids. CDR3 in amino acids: CASTPELYGYTF. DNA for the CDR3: TGTGCCAGCACGCCGGAGCTCTATGGCTACACCTTC. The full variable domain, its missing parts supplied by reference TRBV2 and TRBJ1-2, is EPEVTQTPSHQVTQMGQEVILRCVPISNHLYFYWYRQILGQKVEFLVSFYNNEISEKSEIFDDQFSVERPDGSNFTLKIRSTKLEDSAMYFCASTPELYGYTFGSGTRLTVV.

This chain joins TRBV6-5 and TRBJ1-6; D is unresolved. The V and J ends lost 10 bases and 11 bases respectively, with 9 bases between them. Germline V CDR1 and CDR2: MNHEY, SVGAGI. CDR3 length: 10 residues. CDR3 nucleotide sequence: TGTGCCACCCTATACCCACCCCTCCACTTT. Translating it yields CATLYPPLHF.